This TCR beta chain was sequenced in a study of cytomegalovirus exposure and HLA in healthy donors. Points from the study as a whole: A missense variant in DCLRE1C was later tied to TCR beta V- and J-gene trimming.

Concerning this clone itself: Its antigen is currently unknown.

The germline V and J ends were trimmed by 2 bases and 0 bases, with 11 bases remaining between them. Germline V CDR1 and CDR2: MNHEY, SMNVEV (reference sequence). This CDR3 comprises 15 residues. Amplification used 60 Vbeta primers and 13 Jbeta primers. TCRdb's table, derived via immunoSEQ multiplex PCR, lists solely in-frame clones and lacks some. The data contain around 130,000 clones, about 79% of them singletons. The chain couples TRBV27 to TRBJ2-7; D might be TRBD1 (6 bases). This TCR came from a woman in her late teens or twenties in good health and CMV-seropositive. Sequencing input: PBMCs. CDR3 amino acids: CASSLRGTSSYEQYF. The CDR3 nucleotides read TGTGCCAGCAGTTTAAGGGGGACCAGCTCCTACGAGCAGTACTTC.